Each of the 15 T cell receptor beta chains below was sequenced from the same sample in a study of T cell repertoires in cytomegalovirus infection. In TCRdb, the reads were re-called with MiXCR into one record per CDR3 protein. The sample records approximately 500,000 distinct CDR3 sequences, about 26% being singletons. The source material was PBMCs. The receptors were sampled from a human donor in good health (CMV status not recorded). Some clones in this sample may be carry-over from other donors' samples.

The chain has TRBV4-1 and TRBJ1-1; D ambiguous. Trimming took off 0 bases at V and 6 bases at J, with 8 bases between the two ends. Germline V gene lookup returns CDR1 MGHRA and CDR2 YSYEKL. The CDR3 length is 13 residues. The chain's CDR3 is CASSQDGLSEAFF. CDR3 bases: TGCGCCAGCAGCCAAGACGGTTTGTCTGAAGCTTTCTTT.

This clonotype was detected only a few times. The chain links TRBV20-1 to TRBJ1-6; D may be TRBD1 (5 bases). From germline, CDR1 is DFQATT and CDR2 SNEGSKA (reference sequence). The CDR3 consists of 14 residues. Trimming removed 6 bases from V and 8 bases from J, with 17 bases in between. As DNA, the CDR3 is TGCAGTGCCCGTCGGGACCTTATCGATTCACCCCTCCACTTT. This translates into CSARRDLIDSPLHF.

The chain couples TRBV12-3 or TRBV12-4 to TRBJ1-1, with 8 nucleotides matching TRBD1. This CDR3 region has 15 residues. V lost 6 bases to trimming and J lost 3 bases; unmatched junction nucleotides: 9. The CDR3 protein is CASRDDRGYDTEAFF. CDR3 nucleotides: TGTGCCAGCAGGGATGACAGGGGATACGACACTGAAGCTTTCTTT.

This clonotype was found a few times. The chain recombines TRBV12-3 or TRBV12-4 with TRBJ1-3; D is ambiguous. The length of the CDR3 is 16 residues. V dropped 1 base and J dropped 0 bases, with 10 bases sitting between them. This CDR3 is CASSLGRRISGNTIYF. CDR3 bases: TGTGCCAGCAGTTTAGGCCGAAGAATCTCTGGAAACACCATATATTTT.

This clonotype was seen a few times. The rearrangement joins TRBV19 to TRBJ2-2, with D unclear. Looked up from germline, CDR1 is LNHDA and CDR2 is SQIVND (reference sequence). The CDR3 has 15 residues. V lost 7 bases and J 1 base, leaving 13 bases between the germline ends. The CDR3 is CASNNGRRNTGELFF. The CDR3 DNA follows: TGTGCCAGTAATAACGGGCGGAGGAACACCGGGGAGCTGTTTTTT.

The chain employs TRBV9 and TRBJ2-1, with D possibly being TRBD1 or TRBD2 (5 bases each). CDR3 length equals 16 residues. The germline V gene encodes CDR1 SGDLS and CDR2 YYNGEE. Trimming pared 1 base from V and 2 bases from J, leaving 13 bases between. The CDR3 protein is CASSVLGTLAYNEQFF. CDR3 DNA: TGTGCCAGCAGCGTACTCGGGACCTTGGCCTACAATGAGCAGTTCTTC.

This chain uses TRBV7-8 with TRBJ1-1; D ambiguous. Germline CDR1 reads SGHVS; CDR2 reads FQNEAQ. The germline V and J ends were trimmed by 6 bases and 1 base, with 12 bases remaining between them. This CDR3 comprises 14 residues. The CDR3 is CASRPQARNTEAFF. CDR3 in DNA: TGTGCCAGCAGACCGCAGGCGAGGAACACTGAAGCTTTCTTT.

For the CDR3, the DNA is TGTGCCAGCAGCTTCGGACACAGCAGGGGGAATGAGCAGTTCTTC. Translation gives CASSFGHSRGNEQFF. The V gene is TRBV7-9, the J gene TRBJ2-1, with TRBD1 matching 7 bases. This CDR3 is 15 amino acids long. The germline CDR1 and CDR2 sequences are SEHNR and FQNEAQ (reference sequence). The J segment lost 7 bases and the V segment lost 3 bases, leaving 9 bases of the junction unmatched.

This clonotype was counted a few times. This chain links TRBV12-3 or TRBV12-4 with TRBJ2-3; TRBD2 agrees at 7 bases. CDR3 size: 14 residues. Trimming at V came to 9 bases and at J to 4 bases, leaving 10 bases not matched to a gene. CDR3: CASRWAGVPDTQYF. The CDR3 DNA is TGTGCCAGTCGCTGGGCGGGAGTCCCAGATACGCAGTATTTT.

This clonotype was seen many times. The rearrangement joins TRBV11-1 to TRBJ2-2, with a weak D call TRBD2 (6 bases). Germline-derived CDR1 and CDR2 are SGHAT and FQDESV (reference sequence). The CDR3 sequence is 15 residues long. The germline V and J ends were trimmed by 0 bases and 3 bases, with 8 bases remaining between them. The CDR3 DNA reads TGTGCCAGCAGCTTAGCGGGAGGACACACCGGGGAGCTGTTTTTT. Encoded protein: CASSLAGGHTGELFF.

The rearrangement uses TRBV27 and TRBJ1-5; D uncertain. The CDR3 length is 15 residues. With 7 bases removed from V and 4 bases from J, the gap between germline ends came to 17 bases. Per germline, CDR1 MNHEY and CDR2 SMNVEV (reference sequence). CDR3 protein: CASKPLGVTNQPQHF. As DNA, the CDR3 is TGTGCCAGCAAACCCCTGGGTGTGACAAATCAGCCCCAGCATTTT.

The CDR3 sequence is CASSFGNQVPVGETQYF. CDR3 nucleotide sequence: TGCGCCAGCAGCTTTGGAAATCAGGTACCGGTTGGGGAGACCCAGTACTTC. V and J are TRBV5-1 and TRBJ2-5; D is uncertain. Germline V gene sequence: CDR1 SGHRS, CDR2 YFSETQ. This CDR3 is built from 17 residues. V gave up 2 bases and J gave up 5 bases, with 22 bases separating them.

V usage is TRBV6-1 and J usage is TRBJ2-5; no clear D gene. The CDR3 has 14 residues. Germline V gene sequence: CDR1 MNHNS, CDR2 SASEGT. Trimming shortened V by 0 bases and J by 4 bases, and 9 bases separated the two germline ends. In DNA form, the CDR3 reads TGTGCCAGCAGTGAAGCTGTCGGGTTAGAGACCCAGTACTTC. It yields the protein CASSEAVGLETQYF.

CDR3 in DNA: TGTGCCAGCAGTTTAGAAGGGTGGGGGGCAACTGAAGCTTTCTTT. This gives the protein CASSLEGWGATEAFF. The chain carries TRBV12-3 or TRBV12-4 and TRBJ1-1; TRBD1 might be the D (6 bases). Trimming shortened V by 1 base and J by 5 bases, and 14 bases separated the two germline ends. The CDR3 totals 15 residues.

V usage is TRBV5-6 and J usage is TRBJ2-1; TRBD2 matches at 9 bases. V lost 4 bases, J lost 5 bases, and 7 bases stayed unmatched. Germline CDR1 SGHDT, CDR2 YYEEEE. The CDR3 extends over 15 amino acids. CDR3: CASSPGLALNNEQFF. CDR3 coding DNA: TGTGCCAGCAGCCCAGGACTAGCGTTGAACAATGAGCAGTTCTTC.